The next 3 T cell receptor beta chains were all read from a single sample in a study of a mutant IDH1 vaccine in newly diagnosed glioma. The assay was immunoSEQ multiplex PCR, and TCRdb's table has in-frame clones only and misses some. This table has 15,000 or so clones, roughly 95% appearing once. Described time point: baseline, week 1 (first vaccination visit). As to treatment: pre-vaccination baseline after standard-of-care therapy. The sample here was peripheral blood mononuclear cells (PBMCs), taken from a glioma patient treated with radiotherapy, temozolomide or both. The receptors originated from a woman between 18 and 29 years old with glioma. Some clones in this sample may be carry-over from other donors' samples.

V is TRBV7-2 and J is TRBJ2-5; perhaps TRBD1 as D (5 bases). The J call may be in error: the DNA end matches TRBJ2-7 better. The CDR3 length is 15 residues. Germline V gene lookup returns CDR1 SGHTA and CDR2 FQGNSA. This CDR3 reads CASSSYSSGSYEQYF. DNA for the CDR3: TGTGCCAGCAGCTCGTATTCCTCAGGGTCCTACGAGCAGTACTTC.

V and J are TRBV7-9 and TRBJ2-7, with 9 bases lining up with TRBD1. Germline lookup yields CDR1 SEHNR and CDR2 FQNEAQ (reference sequence). The CDR3 is made up of 15 amino acids. V lost 6 bases to trimming and J lost 2 bases; unmatched junction nucleotides: 8. The CDR3 sequence is CASSHPGQGTYEQYF. In DNA, the CDR3 is TGTGCCAGCAGTCACCCGGGACAGGGAACCTACGAGCAGTACTTC.

This chain uses TRBV5-6 with TRBJ1-5, with D perhaps TRBD1 (6 bases). Germline V gene sequence: CDR1 SGHDT, CDR2 YYEEEE. Trimming removed 6 bases from V and 3 bases from J, with 19 bases in between. CDR3 length equals 16 residues. The chain's CDR3 is CASTNRQDFFNQPQHF. In nucleotides, the CDR3 is TGTGCCAGCACCAACCGACAGGATTTCTTCAATCAGCCCCAGCATTTT.